This T cell receptor (beta chain) was recorded in a study of radiation and T cells in renal cell carcinoma. Study observations and caveats: From baseline, blood top tumor clonotypes peaked at 2 weeks post-radiation.

In its sample, this clone was seen a few times. The antigen remains undetermined. Clones were sequenced by immunoSEQ multiplex PCR, and TCRdb holds only the in-frame ones, with some missing. The repertoire holds approximately 120,000 clones, with approximately 85% as singletons. Trimming took 6 bases from V and 0 from J, leaving 15 bases between them. The CDR3 is 15 residues long. CDR1 MNHEY and CDR2 SMNVEV come from the germline V gene (reference sequence). Time point in this sample: blood 2 weeks post-SBRT. The treatment was: 15 Gy SBRT to primary tumor, nephrectomy 4 weeks later. V gene TRBV27 combines with J gene TRBJ2-7; possible D gene TRBD2, 5 bases. This clonotype was sampled from a man aged 50 to 59 with renal cell carcinoma. The specimen was blood, collected from a patient whose treatment included radiotherapy and nephrectomy. The DNA of the CDR3 is TGTGCCAGCAGCTCAACTAGTTGGAACTCCTACGAGCAGTACTTC. Protein product: CASSSTSWNSYEQYF.